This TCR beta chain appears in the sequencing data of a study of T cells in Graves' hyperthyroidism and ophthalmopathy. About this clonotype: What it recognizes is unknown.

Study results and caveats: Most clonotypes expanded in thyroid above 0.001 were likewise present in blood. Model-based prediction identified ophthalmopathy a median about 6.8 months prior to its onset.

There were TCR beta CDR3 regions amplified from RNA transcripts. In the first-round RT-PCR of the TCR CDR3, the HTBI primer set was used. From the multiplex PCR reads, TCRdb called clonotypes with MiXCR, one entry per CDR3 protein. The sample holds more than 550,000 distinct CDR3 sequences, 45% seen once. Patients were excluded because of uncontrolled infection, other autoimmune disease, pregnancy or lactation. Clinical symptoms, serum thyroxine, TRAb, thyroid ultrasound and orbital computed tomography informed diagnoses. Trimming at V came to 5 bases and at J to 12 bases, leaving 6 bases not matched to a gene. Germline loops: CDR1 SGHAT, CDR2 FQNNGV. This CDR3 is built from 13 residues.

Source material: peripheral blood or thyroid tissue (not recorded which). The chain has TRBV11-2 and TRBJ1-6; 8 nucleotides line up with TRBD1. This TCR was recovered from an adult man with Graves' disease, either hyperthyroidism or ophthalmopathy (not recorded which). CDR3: CASSRQGKRPLHF. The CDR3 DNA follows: TGTGCCAGCAGCCGACAGGGGAAACGACCCCTCCACTTT.